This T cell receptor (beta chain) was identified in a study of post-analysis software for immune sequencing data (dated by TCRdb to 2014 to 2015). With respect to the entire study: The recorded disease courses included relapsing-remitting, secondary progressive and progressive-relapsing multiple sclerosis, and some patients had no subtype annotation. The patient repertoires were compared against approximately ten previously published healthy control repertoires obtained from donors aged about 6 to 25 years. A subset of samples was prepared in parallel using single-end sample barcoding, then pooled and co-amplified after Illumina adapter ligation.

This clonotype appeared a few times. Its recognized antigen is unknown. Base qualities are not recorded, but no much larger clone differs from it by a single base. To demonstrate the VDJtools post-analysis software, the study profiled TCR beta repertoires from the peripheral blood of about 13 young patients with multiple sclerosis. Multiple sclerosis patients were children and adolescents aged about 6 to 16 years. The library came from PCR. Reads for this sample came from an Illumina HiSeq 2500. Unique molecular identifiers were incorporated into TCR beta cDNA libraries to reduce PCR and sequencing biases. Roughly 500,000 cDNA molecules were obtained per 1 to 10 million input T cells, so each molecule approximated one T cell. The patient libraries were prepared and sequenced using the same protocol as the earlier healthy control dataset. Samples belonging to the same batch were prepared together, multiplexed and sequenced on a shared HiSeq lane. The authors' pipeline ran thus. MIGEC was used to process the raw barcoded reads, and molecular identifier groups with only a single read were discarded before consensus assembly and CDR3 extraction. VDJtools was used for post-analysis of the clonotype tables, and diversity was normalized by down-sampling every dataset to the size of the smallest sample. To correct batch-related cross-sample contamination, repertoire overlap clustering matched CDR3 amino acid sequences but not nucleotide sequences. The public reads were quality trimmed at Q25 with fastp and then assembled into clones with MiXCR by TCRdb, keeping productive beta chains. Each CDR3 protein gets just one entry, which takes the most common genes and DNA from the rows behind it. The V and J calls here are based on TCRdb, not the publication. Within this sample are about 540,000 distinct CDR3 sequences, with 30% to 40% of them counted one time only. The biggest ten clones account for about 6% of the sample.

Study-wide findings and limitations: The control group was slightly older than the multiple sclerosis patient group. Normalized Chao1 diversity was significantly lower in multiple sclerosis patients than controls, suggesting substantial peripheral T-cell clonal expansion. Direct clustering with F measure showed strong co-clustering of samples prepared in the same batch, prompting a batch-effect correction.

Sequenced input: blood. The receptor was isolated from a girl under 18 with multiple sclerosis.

At the DNA level, the sequence is TGTGCCAGCAGCCCTTCTTCCGGGGTGTACACCGGGGAGCTGTTTTTT. Translated, this gives CASSPSSGVYTGELFF. This chain is built from TRBV9 and TRBJ2-2; the D gene is perhaps TRBD2, from 5 matching bases. From a lookup of the germline V gene, CDR1 and CDR2 are SGDLS and YYNGEE. A distance of 16 bases separates the germline ends of V and J, which lose 4 bases and 3 bases respectively. The CDR3 runs 16 residues from the cysteine to the phenylalanine. Only the CDR3 part of the read is kept: 48 bases, read in frame from the first base.